Sequencing of this TCR beta chain was carried out in a study of radiation and T cells in renal cell carcinoma. Profiling relied on immunoSEQ multiplex PCR, and the TCRdb table lists in-frame clones only, not all of them. The sample includes tens of thousands of clones, roughly four fifths seen only once; the top ten take roughly 7.4%. Noted time point: blood 2 weeks post-SBRT. The treatment here: 15 Gy SBRT to primary tumor, nephrectomy 4 weeks later. Blood was sampled at baseline, 2 weeks and 4 weeks after SBRT. This CDR3 region has 18 residues. Germline-derived CDR1 and CDR2 are SGHAT and FQNNGV. Trimming cost V 2 bases and J 2 bases, with 21 bases left between them.

The clonotype was recovered from a man aged 55-75 years with renal cell carcinoma. This sample comprised blood, obtained from a patient whose treatment included radiotherapy and nephrectomy. The chain couples TRBV11-2 to TRBJ1-1, with no clear D. The CDR3 loop is CASSLYRRRVSLNTEAFF. CDR3 bases: TGTGCCAGCAGCTTATATAGGAGGAGGGTCAGCTTAAACACTGAAGCTTTCTTT.